This T cell receptor (beta chain) derives from a study of blood T cell repertoires in COVID-19. Study context: The samples span acute and convalescent COVID-19 from the United States, Italy and Spain. T cells, B-cell-depleted T cells, or PBMCs provided the cDNA or gDNA that served as material.

Methods used by the authors: Scientists estimated how many nucleated cells there were by amplifying reference gene primers. Only in-frame clones appear in the TCRdb table, and some are missing; sequencing was by immunoSEQ multiplex PCR. That table is the source of V, J and clone size, and D and trimming were worked out from the DNA. The sample contains around 200,000 clones, around 82% of which appear only once. This clonotype was obtained from a woman over 75 with acute or convalescent COVID-19. The sequenced sample consisted of peripheral blood.

The CDR3 protein is CASSPGQSHSPLHF. The CDR3 region has the DNA TGCGCCAGCAGCCCCGGACAGTCTCATTCACCCCTCCACTTT. The rearrangement uses TRBV5-1 and TRBJ1-6; perhaps TRBD1 as D (6 bases). CDR3 length: 14 amino acids. Germline CDR1 reads SGHRS; CDR2 reads YFSETQ. V was pared by 4 bases and J by 8 bases, with 13 bases between.